The next 26 T cell receptor beta chains were all read from a single sample in a study of vaccination effects on CD4 cells after COVID-19. Generated by immunoSEQ multiplex PCR, the TCRdb table keeps only in-frame clones and is missing some. This table has 14,000 or so clones, 75% to 80% appearing once. The ViraFEST assay expanded antigen-specific CD4+ T cells with viral peptide pools before sequencing. Following a roughly 11-day culture, CD4+ T cells were purified. The person acquired a PCR-confirmed SARS-CoV-2 infection between March and December 2020. Two doses of either BNT162b2 or mRNA-1273 were given to each participant. No antigen is known for these receptors. The input for sequencing was CD4+ T cells from PBMCs cultured with HCoV-NL63 spike peptides, taken after COVID-19 vaccination. The source of these receptors is a human donor who had a prior SARS-CoV-2 infection.

This chain uses TRBV19 with TRBJ2-7, with 10 bases identical to TRBD1. This CDR3 contains 14 residues. Trimming cost V 5 bases and J 6 bases; bases outside gene matches: 7. In germline, CDR1 is LNHDA, CDR2 SQIVND (reference sequence). CDR3 sequence (DNA): TGTGCCAGTAGTCGTGGACAGGGGGTAAGCGAGCAGTACTTC. Translated, it gives CASSRGQGVSEQYF. The whole variable domain, filled in from reference TRBV19 and TRBJ2-7, reads DGGITQSPKYLFRKEGQNVTLSCEQNLNHDAMYWYRQDPGQGLRLIYYSQIVNDFQKGDIAEGYSVSREKKESFPLTVTSAQKNPTAFYLCASSRGQGVSEQYFGPGTRLTVT.

This clone turned up a few times. The genes are TRBV11-2 and TRBJ1-6, with 8 bases fitting TRBD1. V shed 2 bases, J shed 7 bases, and the junction held 10 bases outside the gene matches. The CDR3 extends over 17 amino acids. Germline CDR1 SGHAT, CDR2 FQNNGV. Here the CDR3 reads CASSLRGGQGGNSPLHF. CDR3 nucleotide sequence: TGTGCCAGCAGCTTAAGGGGCGGACAGGGAGGAAATTCACCCCTCCACTTT.

CDR3 in amino acids: CASSQRAQETQYF. The CDR3 coding sequence is TGTGCCAGCAGTCAGCGGGCACAAGAGACCCAGTACTTC. This sequence joins TRBV6-2 or TRBV6-3 and TRBJ2-5; the D gene is possibly TRBD2 (6 bases). V dropped 5 bases and J dropped 2 bases, with 9 bases sitting between them. The CDR3 is 13 residues long. CDR1 is MNHEY, CDR2 SVGEGT, per germline.

The sample holds a few counts of this clone. This chain uses TRBV4-1 with TRBJ2-3; D ambiguous. Germline loops: CDR1 MGHRA, CDR2 YSYEKL. Between the trimmed V and J ends, which lost 1 base and 2 bases, there was a span of 7 bases. The CDR3 sequence is 14 residues long. The CDR3 nucleotides are TGCGCCAGCAGCCAAGTCGTCACCACAGATACGCAGTATTTT. Residues: CASSQVVTTDTQYF.

V gene TRBV6-5 combines with J gene TRBJ1-2, with no clear D. Between the trimmed V and J ends, which lost 5 bases and 3 bases, there was a span of 10 bases. Germline V gene data show CDR1 as MNHEY and CDR2 as SVGAGI. The CDR3 loop spans 13 amino acids. The CDR3 region is CASSPGGDYGYTF. The CDR3 DNA sequence: TGTGCCAGCAGTCCCGGTGGAGACTATGGCTACACCTTC.

The sample holds one count of this clone. The V gene is TRBV12-5, the J gene TRBJ2-7, with D unresolved. The CDR3 spans 15 residues. Per germline, CDR1 LGHNT and CDR2 FRNRAP. Between the trimmed V and J ends, which lost 1 base and 7 bases, there was a span of 17 bases. CDR3 nucleotide sequence: TGTGCTAGTGGTTTGGGCCTAAGACACTTAGGAGAGCAGTACTTC. This codes for CASGLGLRHLGEQYF.

This clone was counted a single time. The J gene is TRBJ2-4, the V gene TRBV11-2; 7 positions agree with TRBD2. This CDR3 region has 16 residues. With V trimmed by 6 bases and J by 1 base, 9 bases remained unmatched. The germline V gene has CDR1 SGHAT and CDR2 FQNNGV. As DNA, the CDR3 is TGTGCCAGCAGTTGGAGAAGCGGGGTGGCCAAAAACATTCAGTACTTC. Translating it yields CASSWRSGVAKNIQYF. Complete variable domain (other parts from reference TRBV11-2 and TRBJ2-4): EAGVAQSPRYKIIEKRQSVAFWCNPISGHATLYWYQQILGQGPKLLIQFQNNGVVDDSQLPKDRFSAERLKGVDSTLKIQPAKLEDSAVYLCASSWRSGVAKNIQYFGAGTRLSVL.

V usage is TRBV11-3 and J usage is TRBJ2-1, with 9 nucleotides matching TRBD2. This CDR3 is built from 16 residues. Losses at the gene ends were 2 bases for V and 4 bases for J; bases not matched to a gene: 6. The germline CDR1 and CDR2 sequences are SGHNT and YENEEA. The CDR3 coding sequence is TGTGCCAGCAGCTTACGTGGGACTAGCACTTACAATGAGCAGTTCTTC. Translated: CASSLRGTSTYNEQFF.

The gene calls are TRBV6-5 and TRBJ2-7; D call uncertain. Trimming left V 0 bases short and J 3 bases short, with 9 bases between. This CDR3 contains 14 residues. CDR1 is MNHEY, CDR2 SVGAGI, per germline. The CDR3 DNA reads as TGTGCCAGCAGTTACTCTGGCGGCATCTACGAGCAGTACTTC. Amino acid sequence: CASSYSGGIYEQYF.

This clone is judged medium-sized. The genes are TRBV4-2 and TRBJ2-7, with D possibly matching TRBD1 (6 bases). This CDR3 has 16 residues. Germline-derived CDR1 and CDR2 are LGHNA and YNFKEQ. Trimming took 0 bases from V and 6 from J, leaving 18 bases between them. The CDR3 nucleotides are TGTGCCAGCAGCCAAGAACCCACAGGGTCCTTTCGCGAGCAGTACTTC. This sequence encodes CASSQEPTGSFREQYF.

This clone was counted once. This chain links TRBV3-1 (or the pseudogene TRBV3-2) with TRBJ2-1, with 8 bases aligning to TRBD2. V dropped 2 bases and J dropped 6; count of bases not matched to a gene: 15. Germline V gene data show CDR1 as LGHDT and CDR2 as YNNKEL (reference sequence). This CDR3 has 18 residues. The CDR3 DNA reads as TGTGCCAGCAGCCAACGGGGGGGGGCCGGGAGAGAGGTCAATGAGCAGTTCTTC. It encodes CASSQRGGAGREVNEQFF.

This rearrangement joins TRBV4-1 to TRBJ1-6, with 9 nucleotides matching TRBD1. The CDR3 loop spans 17 amino acids. CDR1 and CDR2 from the germline V gene are MGHRA and YSYEKL. Trimming at V came to 3 bases and at J to 8 bases, leaving 11 bases not matched to a gene. As DNA, the CDR3 is TGCGCCAGCAGCCAGGGCCCTCACAGGGGGCTGCATTCACCCCTCCACTTT. Translation gives CASSQGPHRGLHSPLHF.

The CDR3: CASSEIIPGAGEQYF. The DNA for the CDR3 is TGTGCCAGCAGTGAAATTATCCCAGGGGCGGGCGAGCAGTACTTC. This chain uses TRBV6-1 with TRBJ2-7, with D perhaps TRBD1 (6 bases). Trimming took off 2 bases at V and 6 bases at J, with 17 bases between the two ends. Germline V gene lookup returns CDR1 MNHNS and CDR2 SASEGT. This CDR3 region has 15 residues.

V usage is TRBV5-1 and J usage is TRBJ1-2, with 7 bases lining up with TRBD1. The CDR3 has 13 amino acids. Germline assignment: CDR1 SGHRS and CDR2 YFSETQ. J gave up 6 bases and V 7 bases, and 9 bases lay outside the gene matches. For the CDR3, the DNA is TGCGCCAGCGACAGAGGGGGCGGGAATGGCTACACCTTC. It yields the protein CASDRGGGNGYTF.

The CDR3 DNA sequence: TGCAGTGCGCCAGGGGGCACTGAAGCTTTCTTT. It yields the protein CSAPGGTEAFF. The chain has TRBV20-1 and TRBJ1-1; 7 nucleotides agree with TRBD1. The CDR3 length is 11 residues. The germline V gene encodes CDR1 DFQATT and CDR2 SNEGSKA (reference sequence). Losses at the gene ends were 6 bases for V and 4 bases for J; bases not matched to a gene: 2.

The V gene is TRBV7-8, the J gene TRBJ2-7, with D tentatively TRBD1 or TRBD2 (5 bases each). This CDR3 has 14 amino acids. Germline CDR1 is SGHVS and CDR2 is FQNEAQ. V was clipped by 1 base and J by 4 bases, with 11 bases between them. The CDR3 reads CASSLGSGLYEQYF. The DNA of the CDR3 is TGTGCCAGCAGCTTAGGGTCGGGGCTTTACGAGCAGTACTTC. Full variable domain (missing parts from reference TRBV7-8 and TRBJ2-7): GAGVSQSPRYKVAKRGQDVALRCDPISGHVSLFWYQQALGQGPEFLTYFQNEAQLDKSGLPSDRFFAERPEGSVSTLKIQRTQQEDSAVYLCASSLGSGLYEQYFGPGTRLTVT.

This sequence joins TRBV2 and TRBJ2-3; D call uncertain. The ends were cut back, 4 bases at V and 3 bases at J, with 5 bases in the middle. In germline, CDR1 is SNHLY, CDR2 FYNNEI. The length of the CDR3 is 12 residues. CDR3 amino acids: CASSGYTDTQYF. CDR3 sequence (DNA): TGTGCCAGCAGTGGGTATACAGATACGCAGTATTTT.

This clone was seen once. V usage is TRBV6-2 or TRBV6-3 and J usage is TRBJ1-2; tentative D call: TRBD1 (6 bases). V lost 5 bases to trimming and J lost 8 bases, with 18 bases between them. The CDR3 is made up of 14 amino acids. Looked up from germline, CDR1 is MNHEY and CDR2 is SVGEGT. The CDR3 here is CASSPRTVITGYTF. The CDR3 nucleotides read TGTGCCAGCAGTCCCAGGACAGTCATAACAGGCTACACCTTC.

This clone was seen a few times. This rearrangement joins TRBV6-5 to TRBJ1-5, with D uncertain. There are 15 residues in the CDR3. In germline, CDR1 is MNHEY, CDR2 SVGAGI. Trimming removed 0 bases at V and 4 bases at J, with 10 bases between. In DNA form, the CDR3 reads TGTGCCAGCAGTTACTCTTCGGCAGCTAATCAGCCCCAGCATTTT. Encoded protein: CASSYSSAANQPQHF.

The chain combines TRBV19 with TRBJ2-1, with a tentative D call TRBD2 (7 bases). This CDR3 is 15 amino acids long. V was pared by 3 bases and J by 4 bases, with 13 bases between. Looked up from germline, CDR1 is LNHDA and CDR2 is SQIVND (reference sequence). Here the CDR3 DNA reads TGTGCCAGTAGTATTGGGAGGGGGGGGTACAATGAGCAGTTCTTC. Translation: CASSIGRGGYNEQFF.

The chain uses TRBV7-2 and TRBJ2-7; the D gene could be TRBD1 or TRBD2 (6 bases each). Between the trimmed V and J ends, which lost 1 base and 2 bases, there was a span of 9 bases. The CDR3 is made up of 14 amino acids. Germline V gene data show CDR1 as SGHTA and CDR2 as FQGNSA. CDR3 bases: TGTGCCAGCAGCTTAGACGGGGGCCCCTACGAGCAGTACTTC. Residues: CASSLDGGPYEQYF.

Only one count was recorded for this clone. This rearrangement joins TRBV5-6 to TRBJ2-5, with a weak D call TRBD2 (8 bases). The V and J ends lost 4 bases and 5 bases respectively, with 21 bases between them. This CDR3 region has 16 residues. CDR1 and CDR2 from the germline V gene are SGHDT and YYEEEE. Here the CDR3 reads CASSPGDSGSRETQYF. In DNA form, the CDR3 reads TGTGCCAGCAGCCCCGGGGACAGCGGGAGTCGGGAGACCCAGTACTTC.

This rearrangement joins TRBV10-3 to TRBJ1-2; 10 bases fit TRBD1. CDR3 length: 17 amino acids. CDR1 ENHRY and CDR2 SYGVKD come from the germline V gene. The V and J ends lost 0 bases and 4 bases, in that order; junction bases with no gene match: 8. CDR3 loop: CAISESNFRDRGYGYTF. CDR3 in DNA: TGTGCCATCAGTGAGTCTAATTTTCGGGACAGGGGCTATGGCTACACCTTC.

The J gene is TRBJ1-2, the V gene TRBV20-1, with D hard to call. Germline lookup yields CDR1 DFQATT and CDR2 SNEGSKA (reference sequence). CDR3 size: 12 residues. The ends were cut back, 4 bases at V and 7 bases at J, with 13 bases in the middle. The CDR3: CSANEYTGGYTF. Written as DNA, the CDR3 is TGCAGTGCTAATGAATATACGGGTGGCTACACCTTC.

The CDR3 reads CSVRYRGTGELFF. The DNA for the CDR3 is TGCAGCGTAAGATACAGGGGGACCGGGGAGCTGTTTTTT. V and J are TRBV29-1 and TRBJ2-2, with TRBD1 matching 8 bases. CDR3 size: 13 residues. Germline V CDR1 and CDR2: SQVTM, ANQGSEA. Germline trimming cut 6 bases from V and 5 bases from J; bases unmatched to any gene: 5.

This clone was picked up one time. The chain uses TRBV11-3 and TRBJ2-7; D remains unclear. Deletions cut 1 base from V and 2 bases from J, with 9 bases between. Germline loops: CDR1 SGHNT, CDR2 YENEEA. The CDR3 has 14 residues. The CDR3 DNA reads TGTGCCAGCAGCTTAGCACGAAATACCTACGAGCAGTACTTC. This gives the protein CASSLARNTYEQYF.